This T cell receptor beta chain was found in a study of Graves' ophthalmopathy and Graves' hyperthyroidism. Moderate-to-severe activity, CAS ≥3, NOSPECS ≥4 and a duration under 3 months were seen in donors with ophthalmopathy. In this cohort, patients with other autoimmune diseases, uncontrolled infections, pregnancy or lactation were excluded. Diagnosis relied on clinical symptoms, serum thyroxine, TRAb, thyroid ultrasound and orbital computed tomography. The PBMCs had their origin in around 10 ml of fresh peripheral blood. RNA transcripts were the source from which TCR beta CDR3 regions were amplified. Second-round multiplex PCR came after a first-round RT-PCR that employed HTBI primers. Via MiXCR, TCRdb re-called the multiplex PCR reads, giving one row per CDR3 protein. The sample has 300,000 to 400,000 distinct CDR3 sequences, roughly 17% seen once. This clonotype was counted many times. Trimming removed 7 bases at V and 4 bases at J, with 14 bases between. CDR3 length: 13 residues. Per the germline V gene, CDR1 is MNHEY and CDR2 is SVGAGI.

The chain recombines TRBV6-5 with TRBJ2-7; maybe TRBD2 (5 bases). The sample consisted of peripheral blood. The receptor's source is an adult man with Graves' ophthalmopathy. The CDR3: CASKVPSGYEQYF. The CDR3 DNA follows: TGTGCCAGCAAAGTACCATCGGGATACGAGCAGTACTTC.